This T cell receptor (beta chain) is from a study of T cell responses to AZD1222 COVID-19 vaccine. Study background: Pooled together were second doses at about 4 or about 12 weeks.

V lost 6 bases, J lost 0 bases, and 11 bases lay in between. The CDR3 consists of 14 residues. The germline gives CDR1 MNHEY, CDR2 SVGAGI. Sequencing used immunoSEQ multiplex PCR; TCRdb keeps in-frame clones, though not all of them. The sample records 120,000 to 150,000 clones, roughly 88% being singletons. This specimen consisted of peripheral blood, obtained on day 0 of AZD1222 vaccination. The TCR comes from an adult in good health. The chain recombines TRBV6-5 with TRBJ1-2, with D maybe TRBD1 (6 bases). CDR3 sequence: CASRGGGPNYGYTF. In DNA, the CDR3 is TGTGCCAGCAGGGGAGGGGGGCCTAACTATGGCTACACCTTC.